This passage covers 12 T cell receptor beta chains from one sample sequenced in a study of cytomegalovirus exposure and HLA in healthy donors. The protocol was immunoSEQ multiplex PCR, while the TCRdb copy is restricted to in-frame clones and leaves out a portion. The sample lists roughly 300,000 clones, around 86% seen once, with around 0.8% in the top ten. Input material: PBMCs. The receptors derive from a young woman in good health and CMV-seronegative.

This clone was detected many times. This chain joins TRBV9 and TRBJ2-1; D unresolved. This CDR3 comprises 17 residues. Trimming removed 4 bases from V and 5 bases from J, with 22 bases in between. CDR1 SGDLS and CDR2 YYNGEE come from the germline V gene. CDR3 coding DNA: TGTGCCAGCAGCACACGTAATACGCCGTCACCCAACAATGAGCAGTTCTTC. Encoded protein: CASSTRNTPSPNNEQFF.

The rearrangement links TRBV4-3 to TRBJ2-7, with 7 nucleotides matching TRBD1. Trimming removed 0 bases from V and 4 bases from J; junction bases left unmatched: 6. This CDR3 region has 15 residues. Per the germline V gene, CDR1 is LGHNA and CDR2 is YSLEER. The CDR3 here is CASSQEMGQLYEQYF. CDR3 coding DNA: TGCGCCAGCAGCCAAGAAATGGGACAGCTTTACGAGCAGTACTTC.

The chain carries TRBV4-2 and TRBJ2-7, with a tentative D call TRBD2 (6 bases). The germline V gene has CDR1 LGHNA and CDR2 YNFKEQ. The V end lost 4 bases, the J end lost 0 bases, and 13 bases lay between the germline ends. This CDR3 is 15 amino acids long. The CDR3 reads CASSLPGLSSYEQYF. In DNA, the CDR3 is TGTGCCAGCAGCCTCCCGGGACTGAGCTCCTACGAGCAGTACTTC.

The chain has TRBV18 and TRBJ2-3, with D tentatively TRBD2 (5 bases). The CDR3 loop spans 14 amino acids. V gave up 2 bases and J gave up 3 bases, with 9 bases separating them. The V gene's germline CDR1 is KGHSH and CDR2 LQKENI. In nucleotides, the CDR3 is TGTGCCAGCTCACCAGTACAGCGGACAGATACGCAGTATTTT. Amino acid sequence: CASSPVQRTDTQYF.

The chain links TRBV5-1 to TRBJ1-3; D ambiguous. This CDR3 comprises 17 residues. Deletions cut 2 bases from V and 0 bases from J, with 15 bases between. CDR1 SGHRS and CDR2 YFSETQ come from the germline V gene. CDR3 in amino acids: CASSFTGEETSGNTIYF. The CDR3 region has the DNA TGCGCCAGCAGCTTTACCGGGGAGGAAACCTCTGGAAACACCATATATTTT.

This rearrangement joins TRBV7-3 to TRBJ1-2, with D unresolved. The CDR3 runs 17 residues. V lost 4 bases to trimming and J lost 2 bases, with 20 bases between them. The germline V gene has CDR1 SGHTA and CDR2 FQGTGA. The CDR3 bases are TGTGCCAGCAGCTCCTTAAAAGCCCCCGGCGGGAACTATGGCTACACCTTC. Its protein is CASSSLKAPGGNYGYTF.

The chain joins TRBV27 to TRBJ2-7; perhaps TRBD2 as D (5 bases). Per the germline V gene, CDR1 is MNHEY and CDR2 is SMNVEV (reference sequence). The CDR3 extends over 15 amino acids. With 5 bases removed from V and 2 bases from J, the gap between germline ends came to 16 bases. This CDR3 reads CASSTPSDGTYEQYF. CDR3 DNA sequence: TGTGCCAGCAGTACCCCCTCGGACGGGACCTACGAGCAGTACTTC.

This chain uses TRBV7-2 with TRBJ1-4; the match to TRBD1 covers 10 bases. The junction had 4 bases not matched to a gene; V was cut back by 5 bases and J by 7 bases. The CDR3 runs 14 residues. Germline values: CDR1 SGHTA, CDR2 FQGNSA. This CDR3 is CASSPDRGSEKLFF. The CDR3 region has the DNA TGTGCCAGCAGCCCGGACAGGGGGAGTGAAAAACTGTTTTTT. Full variable domain (rest looked up from reference TRBV7-2 and TRBJ1-4): GAGVSQSPSNKVTEKGKDVELRCDPISGHTALYWYRQSLGQGLEFLIYFQGNSAPDKSGLPSDRFSAERTGGSVSTLTIQRTQQEDSAVYLCASSPDRGSEKLFFGSGTQLSVL.

This clone was recorded once. Other DNA sequences of this sample code for an identical CDR3. V and J are TRBV18 and TRBJ2-1; 8 bases are shared with TRBD2. Germline lookup yields CDR1 KGHSH and CDR2 LQKENI. V lost 3 bases and J lost 10; bases outside the gene matches: 5. The CDR3 consists of 13 residues. For the CDR3, the DNA is TGTGCCAGCTCACCTCGGACTAGCTGGGAGCAGTTCTTC. Its translation: CASSPRTSWEQFF.

The chain employs TRBV28 and TRBJ1-2, with D unclear. The CDR3 covers 13 residues. Germline values: CDR1 MDHEN, CDR2 SYDVKM. Trimming removed 8 bases at V and 4 bases at J, with 14 bases between. The CDR3 reads CASGKTEIYGYTF. DNA for the CDR3: TGTGCCAGCGGAAAAACAGAAATCTATGGCTACACCTTC.

The table lists this clone with a count of one. This chain links TRBV7-3 with TRBJ2-7; TRBD2 aligns across 10 bases. The CDR3 is 15 residues long. Germline trimming cut 0 bases from V and 6 bases from J; bases unmatched to any gene: 5. Looked up from germline, CDR1 is SGHTA and CDR2 is FQGTGA. The CDR3 bases are TGTGCCAGCAGCTTAACGGTAGCGGGAGGTGGCGAGCAGTACTTC. This codes for CASSLTVAGGGEQYF.

The genes are TRBV30 and TRBJ2-3, with D tentatively TRBD2 (6 bases). Germline lookup yields CDR1 GTSNPN and CDR2 SVGIG (reference sequence). Trimming shortened V by 2 bases and J by 3 bases, and 9 bases separated the two germline ends. The CDR3 has 13 amino acids. The CDR3 sequence is CAWSSSGTDTQYF. The CDR3 bases are TGTGCCTGGAGTTCGAGCGGGACAGATACGCAGTATTTT.